The 15 T cell receptor beta chains given below trace back to one sample, sequenced in a study of blood T cell repertoires in COVID-19. Some clones are missing from TCRdb's copy, which holds only in-frame ones; the method was immunoSEQ multiplex PCR. This table holds some 140,000 clones, roughly four fifths found once. Material: PBMCs or T cells enriched from blood (not recorded which). All receptors come from a man aged 25 to 45 who had recovered from COVID-19.

This rearrangement joins TRBV7-2 to TRBJ2-5, with D unclear. Between the trimmed V and J ends, which lost 0 bases and 4 bases, there was a span of 3 bases. The germline CDR1 and CDR2 sequences are SGHTA and FQGNSA. There are 12 residues in the CDR3. CDR3 nucleotides: TGTGCCAGCAGCTTAGCCCTAGAGACCCAGTACTTC. Its translation is CASSLALETQYF.

The chain links TRBV5-1 to TRBJ2-3, with a tentative D call TRBD2 (6 bases). Per germline, CDR1 SGHRS and CDR2 YFSETQ. V gave up 2 bases and J gave up 2 bases, with 15 bases separating them. The CDR3 has 16 amino acids. Written as DNA, the CDR3 is TGCGCCAGCAGCTTTTCGGCGGGAAGGGACACAGATACGCAGTATTTT. Its protein product is CASSFSAGRDTDTQYF.

The J gene is TRBJ2-7, the V gene TRBV6-5; TRBD1 agrees at 8 bases. The ends lost 6 bases at V and 2 bases at J; junction bases unmatched: 3. The germline CDR1 and CDR2 sequences are MNHEY and SVGAGI. The CDR3 has 13 residues. CDR3: CASRGTGTYEQYV. The CDR3 DNA follows: TGTGCCAGCAGGGGGACAGGTACCTACGAGCAGTACGTC.

This clone was recorded once. The V gene is TRBV11-2, the J gene TRBJ2-5, with D tentatively TRBD2 (7 bases). The CDR3 consists of 18 residues. V lost 0 bases and J lost 1, with 18 bases in between. Germline V gives CDR1 SGHAT, CDR2 FQNNGV. The CDR3 spells CASSLDVQGRGIQETQYF. The CDR3 DNA follows: TGTGCCAGCAGCTTAGATGTGCAGGGGAGGGGGATCCAAGAGACCCAGTACTTC.

V gene TRBV2 combines with J gene TRBJ2-3; 11 bases agree with TRBD2. This CDR3 is built from 17 residues. Germline-derived CDR1 and CDR2 are SNHLY and FYNNEI. The trim removed 6 bases at V and 2 bases at J, leaving 10 bases unmatched. CDR3 DNA sequence: TGTGCCAGCAGCCTAGCGGGAGGACCCATTAACACAGATACGCAGTATTTT. It yields the protein CASSLAGGPINTDTQYF.

Here the CDR3 DNA reads TGTGCCAGCAGCCAAGAGCGGGGGGGCCTGGAGACCCAGTACTTC. Its protein is CASSQERGGLETQYF. The rearrangement links TRBV4-2 to TRBJ2-5, with 9 bases identical to TRBD2. CDR3 length: 15 residues. The J segment lost 5 bases and the V segment lost 0 bases, leaving 4 bases of the junction unmatched. Germline V gene lookup returns CDR1 LGHNA and CDR2 YNFKEQ.

This chain links TRBV18 with TRBJ2-7; D gene uncertain. V was trimmed by 6 bases and J by 2 bases, leaving 11 bases between them. Germline CDR1 is KGHSH and CDR2 is LQKENI. CDR3 length: 13 residues. The CDR3 DNA sequence: TGTGCCAGCTCCTACCGCGAAGCCTACGAGCAGTACTTC. Translating gives CASSYREAYEQYF. Complete variable domain (other parts from reference TRBV18 and TRBJ2-7): NAGVMQNPRHLVRRRGQEARLRCSPMKGHSHVYWYRQLPEEGLKFMVYLQKENIIDESGMPKERFSAEFPKEGPSILRIQQVVRGDSAAYFCASSYREAYEQYFGPGTRLTVT.

The J gene is TRBJ2-5, the V gene TRBV2, with a tentative D call TRBD2 (5 bases). The CDR3 totals 13 residues. V was shortened by 1 base and J by 7 bases, with 10 bases between the two germline ends. Germline V lookup: CDR1 SNHLY, CDR2 FYNNEI. The CDR3 reads CASSEGRVGTQYF. The DNA for the CDR3 is TGTGCCAGCAGTGAAGGGCGGGTAGGGACCCAGTACTTC.

The rearrangement uses TRBV19 and TRBJ1-5, with D possibly matching TRBD1 (6 bases). The CDR3 sequence is 15 residues long. The germline V gene encodes CDR1 LNHDA and CDR2 SQIVND (reference sequence). V lost 7 bases, J lost 6 bases, and 19 bases lay in between. In DNA form, the CDR3 reads TGTGCCAGTACTGTACAGGGATTCGACGGTCAGCCCCAGCATTTT. Translated: CASTVQGFDGQPQHF.

The chain links TRBV28 to TRBJ1-5; the D gene is possibly TRBD1 (6 bases). The CDR3 is 21 amino acids. V dropped 5 bases and J dropped 0 bases, with 29 bases sitting between them. The germline gives CDR1 MDHEN, CDR2 SYDVKM. CDR3 residues: CASSENRVGRGKKYSNQPQHF. The CDR3 DNA follows: TGTGCCAGCAGTGAAAACAGGGTAGGGCGCGGTAAAAAATATAGCAATCAGCCCCAGCATTTT.

This sequence joins TRBV19 and TRBJ1-1; D is ambiguous. V lost 0 bases to trimming and J lost 1 base, with 6 bases between them. The CDR3 spans 14 residues. Per germline, CDR1 LNHDA and CDR2 SQIVND (reference sequence). The CDR3 nucleotides read TGTGCCAGTAGTATAGACAATAGGAACACTGAAGCTTTCTTT. Amino acid sequence: CASSIDNRNTEAFF. Supplemented by reference TRBV19 and TRBJ1-1, the full variable domain reads DGGITQSPKYLFRKEGQNVTLSCEQNLNHDAMYWYRQDPGQGLRLIYYSQIVNDFQKGDIAEGYSVSREKKESFPLTVTSAQKNPTAFYLCASSIDNRNTEAFFGQGTRLTVV.

The chain carries TRBV21-1 and TRBJ1-6; no DNA check was done on the table's D call, TRBD1. TRBV21-1 is flagged as a pseudogene. This CDR3 has 17 amino acids. The CDR3 loop reads CASSKARGFPLNSPLHF. The CDR3 DNA follows: TGTGCCAGCAGCAAAGCGAGGGGGTTCCCGCTTAATTCACCCCTCCACTTT.

V usage is TRBV11-3 and J usage is TRBJ2-1; 8 bases fit TRBD2. This CDR3 spans 15 amino acids. Trimming took 1 base from V and 9 from J; bases not matched to a gene: 8. The germline gives CDR1 SGHNT, CDR2 YENEEA. The CDR3 loop is CASSLGPGGVGEQFF. The CDR3 coding sequence is TGTGCCAGCAGCTTAGGGCCGGGAGGGGTCGGTGAGCAGTTCTTC.

This clone was observed a single time. This chain connects TRBV27 to TRBJ2-1, with D perhaps matching TRBD2 (6 bases). V was pared by 3 bases and J by 6 bases, with 9 bases between. The CDR3 extends over 13 amino acids. Germline values: CDR1 MNHEY, CDR2 SMNVEV (reference sequence). CDR3 sequence: CASSFEGGNEQFF. The CDR3 nucleotides are TGTGCCAGCAGTTTCGAGGGAGGCAATGAGCAGTTCTTC.

The V gene is TRBV2, the J gene TRBJ1-5; a weak D match, TRBD1 (5 bases). V lost 4 bases, J lost 1 base, and 17 bases lay in between. The germline V gene has CDR1 SNHLY and CDR2 FYNNEI. The CDR3 length is 17 residues. CDR3 loop: CASSGLPGMSSNQPQHF. DNA of the CDR3: TGTGCCAGCAGTGGATTACCAGGGATGTCGAGCAATCAGCCCCAGCATTTT. The complete variable domain, with remaining parts taken from reference TRBV2 and TRBJ1-5, reads EPEVTQTPSHQVTQMGQEVILRCVPISNHLYFYWYRQILGQKVEFLVSFYNNEISEKSEIFDDQFSVERPDGSNFTLKIRSTKLEDSAMYFCASSGLPGMSSNQPQHFGDGTRLSIL.